This T cell receptor beta chain was captured in a study of control samples from healthy donors and cancer patients. This clone turned up a few times. TCRdb keeps only in-frame clones here, not all; method: immunoSEQ multiplex PCR. Of 45,000 to 60,000 clones in the sample, 85% to 95% are singletons; the top ten hold about 4%. CDR3 length: 14 amino acids. The V gene lost 3 bases and the J gene lost 6 bases, with 14 bases spanning the gap. In germline, CDR1 is LNHDA, CDR2 SQIVND (reference sequence). The chain joins TRBV19 to TRBJ1-1; D not certain. Specimen: blood. The source is a man younger than 40 in good health. This chain's CDR3 is CASSILPFGAEAFF. As DNA, the CDR3 is TGTGCCAGTAGTATTTTGCCCTTCGGGGCTGAAGCTTTCTTT.